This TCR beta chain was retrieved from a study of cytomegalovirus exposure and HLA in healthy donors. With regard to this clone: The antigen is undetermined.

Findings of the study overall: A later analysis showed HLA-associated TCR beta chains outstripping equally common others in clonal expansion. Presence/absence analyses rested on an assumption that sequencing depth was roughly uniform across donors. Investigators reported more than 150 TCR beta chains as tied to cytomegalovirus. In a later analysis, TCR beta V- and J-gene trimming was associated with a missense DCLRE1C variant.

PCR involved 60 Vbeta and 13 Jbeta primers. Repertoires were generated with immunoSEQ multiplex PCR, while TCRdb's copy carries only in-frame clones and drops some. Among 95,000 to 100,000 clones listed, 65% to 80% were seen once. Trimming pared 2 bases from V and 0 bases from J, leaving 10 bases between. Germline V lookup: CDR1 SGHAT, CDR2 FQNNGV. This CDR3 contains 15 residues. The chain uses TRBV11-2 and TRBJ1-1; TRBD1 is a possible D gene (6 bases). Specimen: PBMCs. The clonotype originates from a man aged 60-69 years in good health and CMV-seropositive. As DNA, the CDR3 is TGTGCCAGCAGCTTAACAGGGTTTATGAACACTGAAGCTTTCTTT. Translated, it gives CASSLTGFMNTEAFF.